Detailed here is one T cell receptor beta chain. The antigen is not known. This entry is derived from a study of OX40 agonist ivuxolimab in advanced cancers. Study observations and caveats: Doses of 0.1 to 3.0 mg/kg were accompanied by clonal expansion of CD4+ and CD8+ blood T cells by week 6. Averaging showed that CD8+ T cells had more expanded clones than CD4+ did.

Germline lookup yields CDR1 MDHEN and CDR2 SYDVKM. The length of the CDR3 is 18 residues. V shed 3 bases and J 2 bases; nucleotides not matched to a gene: 12. Using immunoSEQ multiplex PCR, the repertoire was profiled, and TCRdb retains in-frame clones only, with some absent. The sample has some 90,000 clones, 92% seen once. The source was CD4+ or CD8+ T cells sorted from blood, collected in a trial of the OX40 agonist ivuxolimab. The chain links TRBV28 to TRBJ2-3, with 9 bases matching TRBD2. The sequence was collected from an adult with an advanced solid tumor such as melanoma, head and neck, liver or kidney cancer. The CDR3 loop reads CASSFPELAGSTTDTQYF. The CDR3 region has the DNA TGTGCCAGCAGTTTCCCCGAACTAGCGGGTAGCACCACAGATACGCAGTATTTT.